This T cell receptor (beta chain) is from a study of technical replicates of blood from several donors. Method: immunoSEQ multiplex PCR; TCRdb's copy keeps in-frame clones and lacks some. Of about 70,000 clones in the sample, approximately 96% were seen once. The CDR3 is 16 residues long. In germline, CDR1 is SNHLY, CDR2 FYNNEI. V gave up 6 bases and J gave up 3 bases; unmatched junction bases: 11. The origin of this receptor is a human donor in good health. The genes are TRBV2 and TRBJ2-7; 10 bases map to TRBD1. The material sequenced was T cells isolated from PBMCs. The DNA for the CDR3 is TGTGCCAGCAGGCCTGGGACGGGACAGGGGTTCTACGAGCAGTACTTC. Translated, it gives CASRPGTGQGFYEQYF.